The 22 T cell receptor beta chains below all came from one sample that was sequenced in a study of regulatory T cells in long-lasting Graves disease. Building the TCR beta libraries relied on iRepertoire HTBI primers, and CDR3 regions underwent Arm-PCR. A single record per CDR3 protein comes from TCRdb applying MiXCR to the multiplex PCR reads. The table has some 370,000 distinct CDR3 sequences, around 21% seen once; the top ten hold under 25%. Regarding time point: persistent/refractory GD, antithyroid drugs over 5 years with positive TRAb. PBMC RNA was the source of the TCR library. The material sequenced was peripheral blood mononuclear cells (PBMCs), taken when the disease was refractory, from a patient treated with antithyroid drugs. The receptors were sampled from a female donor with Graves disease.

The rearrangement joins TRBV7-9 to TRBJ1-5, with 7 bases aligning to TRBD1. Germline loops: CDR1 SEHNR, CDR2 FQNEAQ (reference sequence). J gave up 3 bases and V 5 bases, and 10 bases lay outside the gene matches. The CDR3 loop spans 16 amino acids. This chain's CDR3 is CASSRGEGANNQPQHF. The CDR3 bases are TGTGCCAGCAGCCGCGGGGAGGGGGCGAACAATCAGCCCCAGCATTTT.

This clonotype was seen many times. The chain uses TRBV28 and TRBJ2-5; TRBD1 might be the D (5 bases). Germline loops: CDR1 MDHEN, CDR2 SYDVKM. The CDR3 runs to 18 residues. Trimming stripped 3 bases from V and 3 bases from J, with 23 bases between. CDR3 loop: CASSFETASSLPEETQYF. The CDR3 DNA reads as TGTGCCAGCAGTTTTGAGACAGCTAGTTCCCTCCCAGAAGAGACCCAGTACTTC.

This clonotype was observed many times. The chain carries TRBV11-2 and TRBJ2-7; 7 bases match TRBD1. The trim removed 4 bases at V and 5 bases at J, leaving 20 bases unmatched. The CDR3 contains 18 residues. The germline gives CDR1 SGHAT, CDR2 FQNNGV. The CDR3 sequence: CASSSPGDRVTNWDEQYF. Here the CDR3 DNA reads TGTGCCAGCAGCTCCCCCGGCGACAGGGTTACGAACTGGGACGAGCAGTACTTC.

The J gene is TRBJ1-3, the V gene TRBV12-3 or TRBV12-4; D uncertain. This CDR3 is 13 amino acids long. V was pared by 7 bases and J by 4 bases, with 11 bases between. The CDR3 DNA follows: TGTGCCAGCACCAAAGTGGGGGGAAACACCATATATTTT. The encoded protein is CASTKVGGNTIYF.

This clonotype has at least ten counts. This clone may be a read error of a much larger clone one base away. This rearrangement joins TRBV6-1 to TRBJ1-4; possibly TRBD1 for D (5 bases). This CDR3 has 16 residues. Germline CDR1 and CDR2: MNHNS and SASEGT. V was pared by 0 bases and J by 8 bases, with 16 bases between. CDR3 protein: CASSEARDAGHEKLFF. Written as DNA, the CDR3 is TGTGCCAGCAGTGAAGCAAGGGACGCGGGGCACGAAAAACTGTTTTTT.

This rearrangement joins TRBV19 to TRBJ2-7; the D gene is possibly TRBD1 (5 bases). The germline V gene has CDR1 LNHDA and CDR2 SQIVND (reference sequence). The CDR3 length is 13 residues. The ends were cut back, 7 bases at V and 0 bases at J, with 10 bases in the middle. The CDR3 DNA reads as TGTGCCAGTAAGAAGGGGAACTCCTACGAGCAGTACTTC. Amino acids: CASKKGNSYEQYF.

The CDR3 spells CSASVVVSYEQYF. CDR3 DNA: TGCAGTGCTAGCGTCGTTGTCTCCTACGAGCAGTACTTC. This chain connects TRBV20-1 to TRBJ2-7; D unclear. The CDR3 runs to 13 residues. V was cut by 3 bases and J by 0 bases, with 9 bases left in between. CDR1 is DFQATT and CDR2 is SNEGSKA in the germline V gene (reference sequence).

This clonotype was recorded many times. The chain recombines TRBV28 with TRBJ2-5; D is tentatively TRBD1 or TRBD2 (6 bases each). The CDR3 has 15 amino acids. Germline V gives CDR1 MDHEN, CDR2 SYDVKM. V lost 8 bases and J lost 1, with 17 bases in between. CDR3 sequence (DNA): TGTGCCAGCCATCCCTCTGGGGGGCCCCAAGAGACCCAGTACTTC. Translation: CASHPSGGPQETQYF.

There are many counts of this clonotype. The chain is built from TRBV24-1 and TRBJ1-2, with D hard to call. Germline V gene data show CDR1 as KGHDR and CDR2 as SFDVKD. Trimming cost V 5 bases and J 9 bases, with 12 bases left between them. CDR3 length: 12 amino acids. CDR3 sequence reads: CATSGDGYSYTF. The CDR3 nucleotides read TGTGCCACCAGTGGCGACGGGTACAGCTACACCTTC.

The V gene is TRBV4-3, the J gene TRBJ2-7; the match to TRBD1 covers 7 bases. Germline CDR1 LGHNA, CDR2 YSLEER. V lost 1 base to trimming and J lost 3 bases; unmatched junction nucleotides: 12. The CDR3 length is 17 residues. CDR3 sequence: CASSQATTGSENYEQYF. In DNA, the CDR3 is TGCGCCAGCAGCCAAGCCACGACAGGGTCTGAAAACTACGAGCAGTACTTC.

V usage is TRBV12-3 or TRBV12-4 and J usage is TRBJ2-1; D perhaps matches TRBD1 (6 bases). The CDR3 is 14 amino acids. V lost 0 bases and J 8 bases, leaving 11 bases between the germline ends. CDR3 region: CASSLAPGVHEQFF. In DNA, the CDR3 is TGTGCCAGCAGTTTAGCCCCAGGGGTCCATGAGCAGTTCTTC.

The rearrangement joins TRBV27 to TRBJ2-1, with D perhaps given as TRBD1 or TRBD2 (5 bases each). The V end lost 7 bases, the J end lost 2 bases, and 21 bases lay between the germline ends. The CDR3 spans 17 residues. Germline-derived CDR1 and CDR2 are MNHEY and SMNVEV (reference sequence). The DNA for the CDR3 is TGTGCCAGCACCCACTTTACCGGGACGGCTGCCTACAATGAGCAGTTCTTC. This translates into CASTHFTGTAAYNEQFF.

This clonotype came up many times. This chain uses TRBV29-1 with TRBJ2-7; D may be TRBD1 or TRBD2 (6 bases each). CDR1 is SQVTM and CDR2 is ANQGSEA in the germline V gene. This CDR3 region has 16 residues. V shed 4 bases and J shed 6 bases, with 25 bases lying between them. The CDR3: CSVVFSPGGTKGEQYF. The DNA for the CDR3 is TGCAGCGTTGTATTCAGCCCTGGCGGGACAAAGGGCGAGCAGTACTTC.

The CDR3 region has the DNA TGTGCCAGCAGTTACCGGTGGTCGGGGAGGGATGGCTACACCTTC. It codes for CASSYRWSGRDGYTF. The V call is TRBV6-5, the J call TRBJ1-2; D unclear. Per germline, CDR1 MNHEY and CDR2 SVGAGI. V was pared by 2 bases and J by 6 bases, with 16 bases between. CDR3 size: 15 residues.

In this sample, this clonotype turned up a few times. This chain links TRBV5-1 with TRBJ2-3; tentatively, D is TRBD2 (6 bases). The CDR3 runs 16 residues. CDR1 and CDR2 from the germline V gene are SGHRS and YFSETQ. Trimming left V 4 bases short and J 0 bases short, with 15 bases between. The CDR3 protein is CASSPGASLSTDTQYF. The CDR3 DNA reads TGCGCCAGCAGCCCGGGAGCCTCCCTTAGCACAGATACGCAGTATTTT.

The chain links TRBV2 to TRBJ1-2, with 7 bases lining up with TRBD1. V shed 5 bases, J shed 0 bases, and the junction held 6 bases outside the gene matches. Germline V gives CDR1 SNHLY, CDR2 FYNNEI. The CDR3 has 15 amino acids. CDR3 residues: CASSPLGQSNYGYTF. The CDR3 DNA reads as TGTGCCAGCAGTCCACTGGGACAGTCTAACTATGGCTACACCTTC.

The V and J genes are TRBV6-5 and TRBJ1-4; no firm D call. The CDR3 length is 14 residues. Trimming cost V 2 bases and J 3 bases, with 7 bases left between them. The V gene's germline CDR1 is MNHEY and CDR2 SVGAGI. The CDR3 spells CASSYLGSNEKLFF. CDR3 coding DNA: TGTGCCAGCAGTTACCTGGGGTCTAATGAAAAACTGTTTTTT.

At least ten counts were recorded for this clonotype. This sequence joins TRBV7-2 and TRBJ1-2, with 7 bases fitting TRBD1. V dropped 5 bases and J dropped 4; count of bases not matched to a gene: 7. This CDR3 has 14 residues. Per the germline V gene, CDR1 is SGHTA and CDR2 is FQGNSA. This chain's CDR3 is CASSPPTGPYGYTF. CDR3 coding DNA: TGTGCCAGCAGCCCCCCGACAGGGCCCTATGGCTACACCTTC.

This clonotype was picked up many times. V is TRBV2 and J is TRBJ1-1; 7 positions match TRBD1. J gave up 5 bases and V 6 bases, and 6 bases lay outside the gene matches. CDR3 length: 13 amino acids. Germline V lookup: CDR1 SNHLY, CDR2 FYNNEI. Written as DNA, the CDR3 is TGTGCCAGCAGGGGACAGCCAGGGACTGAAGCTTTCTTT. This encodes CASRGQPGTEAFF.

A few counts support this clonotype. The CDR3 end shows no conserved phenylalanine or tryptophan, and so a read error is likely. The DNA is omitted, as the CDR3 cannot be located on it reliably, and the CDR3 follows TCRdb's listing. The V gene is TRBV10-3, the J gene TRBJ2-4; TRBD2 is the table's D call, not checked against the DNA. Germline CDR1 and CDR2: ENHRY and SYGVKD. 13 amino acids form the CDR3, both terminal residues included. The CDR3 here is CAISESPTSAFLV.

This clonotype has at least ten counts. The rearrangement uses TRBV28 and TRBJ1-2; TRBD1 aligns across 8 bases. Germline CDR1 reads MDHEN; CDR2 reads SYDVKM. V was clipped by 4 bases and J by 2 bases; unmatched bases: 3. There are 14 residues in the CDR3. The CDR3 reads CASSSRTGNYGYTF. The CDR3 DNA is TGTGCCAGCAGTTCCAGGACAGGGAACTATGGCTACACCTTC.

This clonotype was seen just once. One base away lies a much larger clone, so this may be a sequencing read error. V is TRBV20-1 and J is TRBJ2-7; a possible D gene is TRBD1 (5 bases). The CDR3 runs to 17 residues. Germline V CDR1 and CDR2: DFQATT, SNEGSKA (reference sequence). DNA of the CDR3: TGCAGTGCTAGAGATCTCGGGTCCTCAAAAGCAGGGCACGAGCGGTACTTC. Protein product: CSARDLGSSKAGHERYF.